The clone carrying this T cell receptor beta chain has ten or more counts. Its antigen is not identified. Study findings and constraints: The TCR gene usage of tumor memory CD4+ T cells clustered together with blood and lymph node memory CD4+ cells and with lymph node naive CD4+ cells. Greatest tumor Treg TCR overlap was with tumor naive CD4+ cells.

The sorted Tregs were CD4+CD25+CD127-/low cells. The J segment lost 10 bases and the V segment lost 7 bases, leaving 10 bases of the junction unmatched. The CDR3 runs 13 residues. CDR1 is MNHNY, CDR2 SVGAGI, per germline (reference sequence). Semi-nested PCR with Nested Universal Primer A followed constant-region reverse priming of full-length variable regions. TCRdb re-called the 5' RACE reads through MiXCR, storing one row per CDR3 protein. The sample has 35,000 to 45,000 distinct CDR3 sequences, about a fifth seen once; the top ten hold approximately 4.7%. This sequence was found in a female donor with breast cancer. The chain is built from TRBV6-6 and TRBJ2-1; TRBD2 agrees at 7 bases. The sequencing sample was made of Tregs sorted from a lymph node. The CDR3 DNA follows: TGTGCCAGCACCCACGTGTGGCGGGGGGAGCAGTTCTTC. Translating gives CASTHVWRGEQFF.